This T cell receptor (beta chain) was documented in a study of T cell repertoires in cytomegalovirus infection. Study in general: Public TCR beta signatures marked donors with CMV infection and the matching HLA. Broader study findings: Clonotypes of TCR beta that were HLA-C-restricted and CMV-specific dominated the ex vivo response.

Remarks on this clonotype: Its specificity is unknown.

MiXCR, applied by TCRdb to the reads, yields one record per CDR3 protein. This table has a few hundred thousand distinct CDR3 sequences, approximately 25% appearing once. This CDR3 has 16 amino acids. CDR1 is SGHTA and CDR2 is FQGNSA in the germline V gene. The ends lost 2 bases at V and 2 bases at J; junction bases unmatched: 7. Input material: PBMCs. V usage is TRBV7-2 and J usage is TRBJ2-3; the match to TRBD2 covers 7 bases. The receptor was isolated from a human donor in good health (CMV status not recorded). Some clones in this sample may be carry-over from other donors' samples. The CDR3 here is CASSLRSGGFTDTQYF. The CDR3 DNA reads TGTGCCAGCAGCTTAAGGTCGGGAGGATTCACAGATACGCAGTATTTT.